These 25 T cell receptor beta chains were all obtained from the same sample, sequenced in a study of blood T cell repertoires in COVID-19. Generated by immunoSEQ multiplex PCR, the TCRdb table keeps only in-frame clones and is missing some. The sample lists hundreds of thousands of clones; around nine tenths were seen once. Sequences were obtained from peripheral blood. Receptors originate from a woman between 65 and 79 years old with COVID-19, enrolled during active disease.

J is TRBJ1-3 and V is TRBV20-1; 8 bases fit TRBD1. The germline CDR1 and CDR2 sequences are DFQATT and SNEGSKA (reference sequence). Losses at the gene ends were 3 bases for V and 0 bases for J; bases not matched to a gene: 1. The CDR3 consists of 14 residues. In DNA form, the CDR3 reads TGCAGTGCTAGTGACAGGGGCTCTGGAAACACCATATATTTT. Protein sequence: CSASDRGSGNTIYF.

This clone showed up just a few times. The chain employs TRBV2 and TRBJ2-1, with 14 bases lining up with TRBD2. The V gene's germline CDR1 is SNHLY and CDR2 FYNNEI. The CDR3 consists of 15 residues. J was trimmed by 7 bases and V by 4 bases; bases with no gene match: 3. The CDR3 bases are TGTGCCAGCAGTGGACTAGCGGGGGGGGTTAATGAGCAGTTCTTC. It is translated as CASSGLAGGVNEQFF.

In DNA form, the CDR3 reads TGTGCCAGCAGCTTACACGGACAGGGGGTGTCCTACGAGCAGTACTTC. This codes for CASSLHGQGVSYEQYF. This chain connects TRBV7-2 to TRBJ2-7; 10 bases fit TRBD1. The V gene end was trimmed by 2 bases and the J gene end by 1 base; junction bases not matched to a gene: 5. From germline, CDR1 is SGHTA and CDR2 FQGNSA. CDR3 length equals 16 residues.

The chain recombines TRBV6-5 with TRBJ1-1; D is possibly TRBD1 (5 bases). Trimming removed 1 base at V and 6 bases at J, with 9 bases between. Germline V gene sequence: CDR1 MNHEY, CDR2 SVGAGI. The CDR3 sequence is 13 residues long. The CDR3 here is CASSYFTGAEAFF. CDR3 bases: TGTGCCAGCAGTTACTTTACAGGCGCTGAAGCTTTCTTT.

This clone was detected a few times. In nucleotides, the CDR3 is TGTGCCAGCAGTTCCCGGACAGGGGGTGTTTATGGCTACACCTTC. Its translation: CASSSRTGGVYGYTF. The chain links TRBV27 to TRBJ1-2; 10 nucleotides line up with TRBD1. Germline V gene sequence: CDR1 MNHEY, CDR2 SMNVEV (reference sequence). The CDR3 covers 15 residues. V shed 4 bases, J shed 5 bases, and the junction held 7 bases outside the gene matches.

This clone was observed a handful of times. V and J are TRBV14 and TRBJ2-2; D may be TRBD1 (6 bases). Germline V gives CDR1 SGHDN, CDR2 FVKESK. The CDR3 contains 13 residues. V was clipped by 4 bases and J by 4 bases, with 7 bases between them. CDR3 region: CASSPTGTGELFF. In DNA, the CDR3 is TGTGCCAGCAGCCCGACAGGCACCGGGGAGCTGTTTTTT.

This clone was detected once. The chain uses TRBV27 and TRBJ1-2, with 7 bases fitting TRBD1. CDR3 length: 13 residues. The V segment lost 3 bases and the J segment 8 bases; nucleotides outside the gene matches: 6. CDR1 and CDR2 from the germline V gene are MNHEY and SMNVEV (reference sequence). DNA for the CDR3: TGTGCCAGCAGTTTCAGGGACAGAGGAGGCTACACCTTC. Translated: CASSFRDRGGYTF.

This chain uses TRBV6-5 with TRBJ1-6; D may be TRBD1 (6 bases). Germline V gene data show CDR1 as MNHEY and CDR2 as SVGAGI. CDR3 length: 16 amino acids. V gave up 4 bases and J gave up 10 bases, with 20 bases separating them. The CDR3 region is CASSSSGGLLGSPLHF. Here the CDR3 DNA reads TGTGCCAGCAGTTCTAGCGGGGGGCTCCTAGGATCACCCCTCCACTTT.

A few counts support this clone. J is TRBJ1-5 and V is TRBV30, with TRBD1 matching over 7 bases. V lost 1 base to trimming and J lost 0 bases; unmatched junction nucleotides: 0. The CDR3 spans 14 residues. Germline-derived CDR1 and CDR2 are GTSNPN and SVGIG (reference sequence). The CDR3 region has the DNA TGTGCCTGGAGTGGGGACAGTAGCAATCAGCCCCAGCATTTT. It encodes CAWSGDSSNQPQHF.

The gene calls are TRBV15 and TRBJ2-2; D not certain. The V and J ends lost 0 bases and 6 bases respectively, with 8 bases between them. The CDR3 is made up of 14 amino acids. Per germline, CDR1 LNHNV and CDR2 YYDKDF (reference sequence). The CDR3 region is CATSRDGHAGELFF. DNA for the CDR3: TGTGCCACCAGCAGAGATGGGCACGCCGGGGAGCTGTTTTTT.

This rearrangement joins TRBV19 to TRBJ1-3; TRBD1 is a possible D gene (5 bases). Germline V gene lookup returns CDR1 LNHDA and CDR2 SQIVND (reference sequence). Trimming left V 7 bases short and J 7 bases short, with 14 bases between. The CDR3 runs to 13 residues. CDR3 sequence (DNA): TGTGCCAGTACGGGGGACTTCCGGAACACCATATATTTT. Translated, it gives CASTGDFRNTIYF.

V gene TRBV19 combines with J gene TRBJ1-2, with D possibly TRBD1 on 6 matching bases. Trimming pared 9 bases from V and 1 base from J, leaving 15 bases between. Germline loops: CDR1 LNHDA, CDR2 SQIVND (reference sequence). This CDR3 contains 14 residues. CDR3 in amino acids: CASIMTGFNYGYTF. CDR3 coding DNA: TGTGCCAGCATTATGACAGGCTTTAACTATGGCTACACCTTC.

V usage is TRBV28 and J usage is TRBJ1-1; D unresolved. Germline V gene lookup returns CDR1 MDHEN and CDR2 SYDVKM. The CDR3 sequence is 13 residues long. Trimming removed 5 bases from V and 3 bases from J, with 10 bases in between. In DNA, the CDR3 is TGTGCCAGCAGTCTCGCAGTATACACTGAAGCTTTCTTT. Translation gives CASSLAVYTEAFF.

CDR3 bases: TGCGCCAGCAGCCTACCACTAGCGGGGAAAAACATTCAGTACTTC. It translates to CASSLPLAGKNIQYF. The chain employs TRBV4-1 and TRBJ2-4; 10 positions match TRBD2. This CDR3 has 15 amino acids. V dropped 4 bases and J dropped 4; count of bases not matched to a gene: 4. Germline CDR1 and CDR2: MGHRA and YSYEKL.

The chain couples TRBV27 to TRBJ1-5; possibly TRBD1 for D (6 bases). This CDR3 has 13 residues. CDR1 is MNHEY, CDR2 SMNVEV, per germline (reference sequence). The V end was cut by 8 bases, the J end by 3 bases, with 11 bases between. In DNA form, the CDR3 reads TGTGCCAGCGGTGGACAGAACAATCAGCCCCAGCATTTT. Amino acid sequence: CASGGQNNQPQHF.

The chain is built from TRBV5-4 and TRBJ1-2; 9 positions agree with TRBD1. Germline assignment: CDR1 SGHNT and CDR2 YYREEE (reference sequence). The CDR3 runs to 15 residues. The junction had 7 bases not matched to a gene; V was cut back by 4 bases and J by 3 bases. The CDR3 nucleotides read TGTGCCAGCAGCACAAAACAGGGGGCTGACTATGGCTACACCTTC. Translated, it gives CASSTKQGADYGYTF.

The CDR3 DNA sequence: TGTGCCAGCAGCCCTACAGGGGGGTCCTACGAGCAGTACTTC. It is translated as CASSPTGGSYEQYF. The chain recombines TRBV13 with TRBJ2-7, with TRBD1 matching 8 bases. The V segment lost 5 bases and the J segment 1 base; nucleotides outside the gene matches: 4. The CDR3 runs 14 residues. CDR1 is PRHDT and CDR2 is FYEKMQ in the germline V gene (reference sequence).

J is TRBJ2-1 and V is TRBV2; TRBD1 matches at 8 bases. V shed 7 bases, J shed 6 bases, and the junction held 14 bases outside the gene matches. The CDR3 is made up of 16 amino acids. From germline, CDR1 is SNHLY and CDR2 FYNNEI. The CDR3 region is CASTRGQGSVSNEQFF. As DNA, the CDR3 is TGTGCCAGCACTCGCGGACAGGGCTCTGTTAGCAATGAGCAGTTCTTC.

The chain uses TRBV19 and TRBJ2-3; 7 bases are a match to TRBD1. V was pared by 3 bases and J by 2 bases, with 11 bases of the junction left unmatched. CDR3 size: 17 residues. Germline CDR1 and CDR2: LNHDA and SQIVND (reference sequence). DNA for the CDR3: TGTGCCAGTAGTATTAGGGGGCTGGGCCATATCACAGATACGCAGTATTTT. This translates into CASSIRGLGHITDTQYF.

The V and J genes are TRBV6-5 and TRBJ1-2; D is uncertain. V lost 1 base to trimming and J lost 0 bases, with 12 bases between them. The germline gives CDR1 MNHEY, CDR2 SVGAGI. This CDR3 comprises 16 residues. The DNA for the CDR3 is TGTGCCAGCAGTTACTTACAGCATTTAGCTAACTATGGCTACACCTTC. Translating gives CASSYLQHLANYGYTF.

The CDR3 sequence is CASSLGGGSYEQYF. The DNA of the CDR3 is TGTGCCAGCAGCTTGGGGGGCGGCTCCTACGAGCAGTACTTC. The J gene is TRBJ2-7, the V gene TRBV5-4, with TRBD1 as a possible D gene (5 bases). The CDR3 has 14 amino acids. CDR1 and CDR2 (germline): SGHNT, YYREEE (reference sequence). V was shortened by 0 bases and J by 0 bases, with 7 bases between the two germline ends.

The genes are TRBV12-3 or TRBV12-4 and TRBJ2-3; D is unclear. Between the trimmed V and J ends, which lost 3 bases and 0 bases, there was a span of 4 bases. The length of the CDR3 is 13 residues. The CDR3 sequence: CASSLRSTDTQYF. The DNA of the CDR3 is TGTGCCAGCAGTTTGAGAAGCACAGATACGCAGTATTTT.

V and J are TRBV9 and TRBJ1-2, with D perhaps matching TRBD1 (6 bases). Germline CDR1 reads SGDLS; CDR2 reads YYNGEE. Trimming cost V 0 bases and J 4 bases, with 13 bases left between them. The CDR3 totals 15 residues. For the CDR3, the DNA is TGTGCCAGCAGCGTAGACCCGGACAGCATCTATGGCTACACCTTC. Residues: CASSVDPDSIYGYTF. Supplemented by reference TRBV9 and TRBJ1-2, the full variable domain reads DSGVTQTPKHLITATGQRVTLRCSPRSGDLSVYWYQQSLDQGLQFLIQYYNGEERAKGNILERFSAQQFPDLHSELNLSSLELGDSALYFCASSVDPDSIYGYTFGSGTRLTVV.

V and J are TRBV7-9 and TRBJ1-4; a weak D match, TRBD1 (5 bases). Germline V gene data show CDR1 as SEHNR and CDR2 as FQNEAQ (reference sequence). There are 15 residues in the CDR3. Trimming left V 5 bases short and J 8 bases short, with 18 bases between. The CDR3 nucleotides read TGTGCCAGCAGCCCTCAAGGGGCCGAGAAAGAAAAACTGTTTTTT. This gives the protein CASSPQGAEKEKLFF.

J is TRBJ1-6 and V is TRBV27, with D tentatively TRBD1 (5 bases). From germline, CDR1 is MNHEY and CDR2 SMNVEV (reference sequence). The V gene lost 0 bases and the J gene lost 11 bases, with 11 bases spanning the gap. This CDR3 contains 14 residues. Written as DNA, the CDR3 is TGTGCCAGCAGTTTATCGGCAGGGTCGCCACCCCTCCACTTT. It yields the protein CASSLSAGSPPLHF.